The 5 T cell receptor beta chains reported below all come from one sample, sequenced in a study of molecular identifiers for immune sequencing clone quantification. TCRdb re-called the PCR reads with MiXCR, one entry per CDR3 protein. The sample holds 490,000 or so distinct CDR3 sequences, about 25% seen once. The source material was naive CD8+ T cells from blood, with Jurkat cell RNA spiked in. The subset: FACS-sorted CD8+CD4-CCR7+CD45RA+ naive T cells. The receptors derive from a human donor in good health. Some libraries in this study had Jurkat cell RNA spiked in.

This chain uses TRBV5-4 with TRBJ2-5; tentative D call: TRBD2 (6 bases). CDR3 size: 14 residues. V was cut by 0 bases and J by 5 bases, with 11 bases left in between. Germline CDR1 reads SGHNT; CDR2 reads YYREEE (reference sequence). Here the CDR3 DNA reads TGTGCCAGCAGCTTGGGACTAGATAGGGAGACCCAGTACTTC. As protein: CASSLGLDRETQYF.

This clonotype turned up a few times. The CDR3 nucleotides are TGTGCCAGCAGTGCACCCACTAGCGGCCCTTACAATGAGCAGTTCTTC. Translation gives CASSAPTSGPYNEQFF. This chain joins TRBV6-5 and TRBJ2-1; 8 bases are a match to TRBD2. CDR3 length: 16 amino acids. Germline V CDR1 and CDR2: MNHEY, SVGAGI. Germline trimming cut 5 bases from V and 4 bases from J; bases unmatched to any gene: 10.

Points on this clonotype: A read error is likely, as this CDR3 ends without the conserved phenylalanine or tryptophan. The V gene is TRBV6-2 or TRBV6-3, the J gene TRBJ1-5; D is possibly TRBD1 (5 bases). CDR1 is MNHEY and CDR2 is SVGEGT in the germline V gene. The CDR3 sequence is 15 residues long. V was shortened by 0 bases and J by 5 bases, with 11 bases between the two germline ends. DNA of the CDR3: TGTGCCAGCAGTTACTCCGGGGCATCGCATCAGCCCCAGCATCTT. Its translation: CASSYSGASHQPQHL.

This clonotype was seen a handful of times. This chain connects TRBV7-9 to TRBJ1-1, with 10 bases aligning to TRBD1. The CDR3 has 16 residues. The J segment lost 2 bases and the V segment lost 7 bases, leaving 10 bases of the junction unmatched. Germline V gene data show CDR1 as SEHNR and CDR2 as FQNEAQ (reference sequence). CDR3 nucleotide sequence: TGTGCCAGCACAAAAGGACAGGGGGATAAAAACACTGAAGCTTTCTTT. It yields the protein CASTKGQGDKNTEAFF.

The chain links TRBV11-3 to TRBJ1-5, with D possibly matching TRBD1 (6 bases). Deletions cut 2 bases from V and 5 bases from J, with 37 bases between. The CDR3 is 23 residues long. Germline V gene sequence: CDR1 SGHNT, CDR2 YENEEA. For the CDR3, the DNA is TGTGCCAGCAGCTTAAAGGGAAAGGGGGGGCAATTCGCACCCGCTCCTAACCATCAGCCCCAGCATTTT. Its translation is CASSLKGKGGQFAPAPNHQPQHF.